This T cell receptor beta chain was identified during a study of blood T cell repertoires in COVID-19. Study details: Samples came from the United States, Italy and Spain, spanning acute and convalescent COVID-19. T cells, B-cell-depleted T cells, or PBMCs supplied cDNA or gDNA.

In regard to this clone: Other DNA sequences in this sample translate to the same CDR3.

CDR1 is GTSNPN, CDR2 SVGIG, per germline (reference sequence). The V segment lost 3 bases and the J segment 8 bases; nucleotides outside the gene matches: 3. The CDR3 length is 12 residues. Per the authors' pipeline: Amplification from reference gene primers served as the basis for estimated nucleated cell counts. TCRdb's table, derived via immunoSEQ multiplex PCR, lists solely in-frame clones and lacks some. V, J and clone size are those of that table, while D and trimming were read from the DNA. Of 450,000 to 500,000 clones in the sample, roughly 88% were seen once. This chain connects TRBV30 to TRBJ1-4, with 7 positions matching TRBD1. Sequencing was carried out using peripheral blood. This TCR came from a human donor in a cohort sampled during active COVID-19. The CDR3 here is CAWRRTGEKLFF. As DNA, the CDR3 is TGTGCCTGGAGGAGGACAGGCGAAAAACTGTTTTTT.